This T cell receptor beta chain was documented in a study of blood T cell repertoires in COVID-19. V was clipped by 6 bases and J by 3 bases, with 11 bases between them. This CDR3 has 13 amino acids. The germline V gene has CDR1 KGHSH and CDR2 LQKENI. Method: immunoSEQ multiplex PCR; TCRdb's copy keeps in-frame clones and lacks some. Of roughly 350,000 clones listed, 92% are singletons. J is TRBJ1-1 and V is TRBV18; a possible D gene is TRBD1 (5 bases). This receptor was obtained from a woman younger than 45 who had recovered from COVID-19. The sequencing input was PBMCs or T cells enriched from blood (not recorded which). The CDR3 region is CASSAGEDTEAFF. CDR3 DNA: TGTGCCAGCTCCGCGGGGGAAGACACTGAAGCTTTCTTT.